This T cell receptor beta chain was obtained from a study of blood T cells in healthy people across ages. Together with a sample-barcoded 5' primer, a J-beta primer mix was included in a second PCR lasting roughly 6 to 12 cycles. Each cDNA molecule carried a tag from a template-switch adaptor that contained 12 random nucleotides. TCRdb processed the 5' RACE reads anew with MiXCR; each CDR3 protein has one entry. The sample consists of around 780,000 distinct CDR3 sequences, around 25% of them appearing once. The same sample was also used in a study of T cells of mothers and their children. That work states: A primer called M1S, used in the second PCR, added sample barcodes and 2-4 random nucleotides.

Sequencing was carried out using blood. The clonotype was recovered from a boy between 10 and 17 years old in good health.

In nucleotides, the CDR3 is TGCAGCGTCACCCCGGGGACTGGATCCCAAGAGACCCAGTACTTC. Amino acids: CSVTPGTGSQETQYF. The rearrangement links TRBV29-1 to TRBJ2-5, with D maybe TRBD2 (6 bases). Germline values: CDR1 SQVTM, CDR2 ANQGSEA. The V gene lost 6 bases and the J gene lost 1 base, with 18 bases spanning the gap. CDR3 length: 15 residues.